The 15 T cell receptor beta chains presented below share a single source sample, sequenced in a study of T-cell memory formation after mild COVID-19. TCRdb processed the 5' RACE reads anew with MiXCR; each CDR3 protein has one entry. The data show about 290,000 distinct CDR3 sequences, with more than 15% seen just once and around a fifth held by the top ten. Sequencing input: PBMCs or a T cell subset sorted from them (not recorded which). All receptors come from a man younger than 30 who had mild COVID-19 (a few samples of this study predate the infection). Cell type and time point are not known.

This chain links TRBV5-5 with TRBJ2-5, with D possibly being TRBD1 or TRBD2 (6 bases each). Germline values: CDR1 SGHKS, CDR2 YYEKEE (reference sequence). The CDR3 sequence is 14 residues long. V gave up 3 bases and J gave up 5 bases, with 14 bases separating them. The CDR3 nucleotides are TGTGCCAGCAGCTCAGAGGGGGGCCGGGAGACCCAGTACTTC. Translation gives CASSSEGGRETQYF.

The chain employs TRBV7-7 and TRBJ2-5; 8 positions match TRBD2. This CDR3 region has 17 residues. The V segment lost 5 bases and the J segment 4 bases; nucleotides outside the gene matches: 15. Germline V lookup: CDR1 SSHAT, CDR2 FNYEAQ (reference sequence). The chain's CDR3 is CASSTFPGTRGSETQYF. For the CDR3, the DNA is TGTGCCAGCAGCACCTTTCCCGGGACTAGAGGGTCAGAGACCCAGTACTTC.

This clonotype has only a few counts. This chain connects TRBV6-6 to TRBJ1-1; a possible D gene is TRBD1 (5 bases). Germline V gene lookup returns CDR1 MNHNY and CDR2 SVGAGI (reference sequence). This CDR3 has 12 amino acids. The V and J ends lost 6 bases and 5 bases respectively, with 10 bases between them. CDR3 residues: CASSWGVTEAFF. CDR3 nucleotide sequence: TGTGCCAGCAGCTGGGGCGTAACTGAAGCTTTCTTT.

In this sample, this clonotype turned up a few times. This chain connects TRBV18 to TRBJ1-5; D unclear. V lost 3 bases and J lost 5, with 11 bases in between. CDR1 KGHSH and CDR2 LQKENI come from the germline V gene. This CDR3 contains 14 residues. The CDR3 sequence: CASSPIGGDQPQHF. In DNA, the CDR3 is TGTGCCAGCTCACCCATAGGCGGCGATCAGCCCCAGCATTTT.

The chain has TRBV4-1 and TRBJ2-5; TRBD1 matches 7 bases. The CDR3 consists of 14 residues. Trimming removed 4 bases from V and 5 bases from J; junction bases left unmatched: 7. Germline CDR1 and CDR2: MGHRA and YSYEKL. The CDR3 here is CASSPTGFFETQYF. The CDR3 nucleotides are TGCGCCAGCAGCCCGACAGGGTTTTTCGAGACCCAGTACTTC.

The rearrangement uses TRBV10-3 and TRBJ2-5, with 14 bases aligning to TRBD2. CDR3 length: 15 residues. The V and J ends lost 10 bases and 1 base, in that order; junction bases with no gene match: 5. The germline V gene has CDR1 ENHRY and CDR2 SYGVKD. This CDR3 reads CATGTSGGIQETQYF. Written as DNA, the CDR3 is TGTGCCACCGGGACTAGCGGGGGTATCCAAGAGACCCAGTACTTC.

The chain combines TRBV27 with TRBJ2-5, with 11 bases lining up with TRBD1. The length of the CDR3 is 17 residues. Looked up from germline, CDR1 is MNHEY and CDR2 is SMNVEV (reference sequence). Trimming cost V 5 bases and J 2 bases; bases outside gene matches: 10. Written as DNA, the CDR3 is TGTGCCAGCAGTATACCCCGGACAGGGGGCTATCAAGAGACCCAGTACTTC. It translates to CASSIPRTGGYQETQYF.

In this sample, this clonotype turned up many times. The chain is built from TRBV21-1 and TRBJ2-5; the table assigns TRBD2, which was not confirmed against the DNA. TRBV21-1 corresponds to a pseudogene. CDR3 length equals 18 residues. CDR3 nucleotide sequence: TGTGCCAGCAGCAAAGTTGGGCTAGCGGACCTGTACCAAGAGACCCAGTACTTC. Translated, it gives CASSKVGLADLYQETQYF.

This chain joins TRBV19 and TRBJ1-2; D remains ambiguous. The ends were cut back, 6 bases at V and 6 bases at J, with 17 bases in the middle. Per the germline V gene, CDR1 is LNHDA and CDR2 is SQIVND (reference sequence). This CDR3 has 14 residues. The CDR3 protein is CASSPRTAVDGYTF. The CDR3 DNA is TGTGCCAGTAGCCCCCGTACGGCAGTGGATGGCTACACCTTC.

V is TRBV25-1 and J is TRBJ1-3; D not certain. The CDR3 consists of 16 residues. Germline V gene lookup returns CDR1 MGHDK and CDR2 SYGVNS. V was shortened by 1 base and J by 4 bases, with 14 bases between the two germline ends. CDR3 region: CASSEFSGSAGNTIYF. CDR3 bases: TGTGCCAGCAGTGAATTTTCGGGGTCGGCCGGAAACACCATATATTTT.

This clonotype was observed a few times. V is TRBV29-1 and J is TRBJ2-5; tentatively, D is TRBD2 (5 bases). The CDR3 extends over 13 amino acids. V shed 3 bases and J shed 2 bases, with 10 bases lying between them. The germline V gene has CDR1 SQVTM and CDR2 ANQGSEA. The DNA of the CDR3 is TGCAGCGTTGAGCGGGCAGCGCAAGAGACCCAGTACTTC. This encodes CSVERAAQETQYF.

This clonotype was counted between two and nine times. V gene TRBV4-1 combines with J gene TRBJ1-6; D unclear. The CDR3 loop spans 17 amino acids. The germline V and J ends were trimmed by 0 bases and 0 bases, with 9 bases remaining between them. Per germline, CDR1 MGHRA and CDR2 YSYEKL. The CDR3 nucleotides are TGCGCCAGCAGCCAAGATCCCCTAAGCTCCTATAATTCACCCCTCCACTTT. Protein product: CASSQDPLSSYNSPLHF.

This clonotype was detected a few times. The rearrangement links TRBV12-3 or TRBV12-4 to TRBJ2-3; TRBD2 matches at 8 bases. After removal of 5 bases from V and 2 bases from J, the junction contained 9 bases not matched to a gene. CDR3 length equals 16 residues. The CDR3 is CASSIGGGPPTDTQYF. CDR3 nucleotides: TGTGCCAGCAGTATCGGGGGGGGGCCTCCCACAGATACGCAGTATTTT.

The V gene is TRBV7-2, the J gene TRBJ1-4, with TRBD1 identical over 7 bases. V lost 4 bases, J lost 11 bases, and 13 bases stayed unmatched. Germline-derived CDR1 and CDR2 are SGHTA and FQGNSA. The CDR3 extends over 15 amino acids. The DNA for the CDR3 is TGTGCCAGCAGCTCCAGGGGTGGGATGGGACAGAAACTGTTTTTT. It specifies CASSSRGGMGQKLFF.

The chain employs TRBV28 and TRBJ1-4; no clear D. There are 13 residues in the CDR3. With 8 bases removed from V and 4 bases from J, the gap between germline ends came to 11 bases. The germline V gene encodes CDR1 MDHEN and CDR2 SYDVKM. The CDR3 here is CASARDRNEKLFF. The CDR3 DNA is TGTGCCAGCGCGAGAGATCGTAATGAAAAACTGTTTTTT.